These T cell receptor beta chains were read from a single sample in a study of spatial heterogeneity in lung cancer. MiXCR, run by TCRdb on the 5' RACE reads, gives a single entry per CDR3 protein. The sample has 40,000 to 50,000 distinct CDR3 sequences; less than 9% are singletons. The material was PBMCs, obtained at surgery. The origin of the receptors is a female donor with early-stage non-small cell lung cancer. CDR3s include the opening cysteine and the closing phenylalanine or tryptophan. A D gene is named only where the DNA matches it firmly. The listing skips clone size in some rows; elsewhere it reads once, few, many or a size class.

v_gene	d_gene	j_gene	abundance	CDR3aa
TRBV29-1	-	TRBJ1-1	many	CSVLWGGRNTEAFF
TRBV27	TRBD1	TRBJ1-6	-	CASSFRGRGQGSYNSPLHF
TRBV19	-	TRBJ1-5	many	CASSIGRNQPQHF
TRBV12-3/TRBV12-4	-	TRBJ1-2	many	CASRPTPIANYGYTF
TRBV7-2	TRBD2	TRBJ2-3	many	CASSLGGVAGGLDTQYF
TRBV28	-	TRBJ1-2	many	CASSFLRRRAAYGYTF
TRBV4-3	TRBD2	TRBJ2-5	few	CASSQVPSGGASGETQYF
TRBV4-3	-	TRBJ2-3	many	CASSQEGPRSTDTQYF
TRBV2	-	TRBJ2-1	few	CASSETSSYNEQFF
TRBV11-2	TRBD2	TRBJ2-3	-	CASSLDHGAIAGSGDTQYF
TRBV6-1	TRBD2	TRBJ2-3	few	CASTQMGGVTDTQYF
TRBV6-2/TRBV6-3	-	TRBJ1-5	few	CASSLDPYQPQHF
TRBV12-3/TRBV12-4	-	TRBJ1-2	-	CASSYDLIIYGYTF
TRBV14	-	TRBJ2-3	few	CASSRGQFTDTQYF
TRBV7-8	-	TRBJ2-7	many	CASSFDTLYEQYF
TRBV4-3	-	TRBJ2-2	few	CASSQHVGGELFF
TRBV11-1	-	TRBJ2-5	-	CASSFFQAQTQYF
TRBV6-6	-	TRBJ2-1	few	CASSKYNEQFF
TRBV5-4	-	TRBJ1-1	many	CASSLGGGMNTEAFF
TRBV10-2	-	TRBJ1-2	-	CASSEFGTSFRGYTF
TRBV30	-	TRBJ2-7	-	CAWRGGAAAYF
TRBV5-5	TRBD1	TRBJ2-2	-	CASSFLQGAGTGELFF
TRBV6-5	TRBD1	TRBJ1-2	many	CASTQSSDRIRPNYGYTF
TRBV4-3	-	TRBJ1-1	few	CASSQGQMPFSEAFF
TRBV4-3	-	TRBJ2-7	-	CASSQDSGSSYEQYF
TRBV6-1	-	TRBJ2-2	-	CASSEALGGGGGELFF
TRBV12-3/TRBV12-4	-	TRBJ1-2	-	CASRAVEGGYTF
TRBV5-1	TRBD2	TRBJ2-5	many	CASSFSRSAGYQETQYF
TRBV10-3	-	TRBJ1-1	-	CAISESTPPSFLPGTEAFF
TRBV5-6	-	TRBJ1-1	-	CASSLPDGGGFVGAFF
TRBV7-3	-	TRBJ2-3	-	CASSLRGGADTQYF
TRBV14	TRBD2	TRBJ2-1	few	CASSPGLAVDEQFF
TRBV9	-	TRBJ2-1	few	CASSSRAMVDEQFF
TRBV6-1	TRBD2	TRBJ2-3	-	CASSETFAGSGVADTQYF
TRBV4-3	-	TRBJ1-3	-	CASSQVGTGSGNTIYF
TRBV6-2/TRBV6-3	TRBD1	TRBJ1-2	-	CASSYQGQAYGYTF
TRBV6-1	-	TRBJ1-1	many	CASSDLGVMNTEAFF
TRBV27	TRBD1	TRBJ2-7	few	CASTGQGAYEQYF
TRBV5-4	-	TRBJ1-5	few	CASSFEGLGQPQHF
TRBV18	-	TRBJ2-6	many	CASSSSGANVLTF
TRBV14	-	TRBJ1-1	many	CASTLTAGTEAFF
TRBV7-2	TRBD1	TRBJ1-2	-	CASSLGQGDGYTF
TRBV2	-	TRBJ2-6	-	CASRAPWANVLTF
TRBV7-2	-	TRBJ2-3	many	CASSYLWGTDTQYF
TRBV7-2	-	TRBJ2-5	-	CASSGQTQYF
TRBV3-1	-	TRBJ2-2	many	CASSQGSTYTGELFF
TRBV7-8	-	TRBJ1-6	few	CASSLAPGGESPLHF
TRBV9	TRBD2	TRBJ2-1	many	CASSGTGGPYNEQFF
TRBV2	TRBD2	TRBJ2-7	-	CASRATSGAPYEQYF
TRBV12-3/TRBV12-4	-	TRBJ2-7	many	CASSLHAADAATSEQYF